This T cell receptor (beta chain) is from a study of T cell changes during pregnancy in multiple sclerosis. This CDR3 contains 14 residues. The ends lost 7 bases at V and 5 bases at J; junction bases unmatched: 9. The germline CDR1 and CDR2 sequences are SGHRS and YFSETQ. Method: immunoSEQ multiplex PCR; TCRdb's copy keeps in-frame clones and lacks some. The table shows some 69,000 clones, with around 94% occurring only once. This material consisted of peripheral blood, taken in the second trimester of pregnancy. This TCR was recovered from a female donor in good health, enrolled as a control in a pregnancy study. The chain links TRBV5-1 to TRBJ2-1, with TRBD2 matching over 7 bases. Here the CDR3 reads CASRKLGGNNEQFF. The CDR3 nucleotides read TGCGCCAGCCGCAAGCTCGGGGGGAACAATGAGCAGTTCTTC.